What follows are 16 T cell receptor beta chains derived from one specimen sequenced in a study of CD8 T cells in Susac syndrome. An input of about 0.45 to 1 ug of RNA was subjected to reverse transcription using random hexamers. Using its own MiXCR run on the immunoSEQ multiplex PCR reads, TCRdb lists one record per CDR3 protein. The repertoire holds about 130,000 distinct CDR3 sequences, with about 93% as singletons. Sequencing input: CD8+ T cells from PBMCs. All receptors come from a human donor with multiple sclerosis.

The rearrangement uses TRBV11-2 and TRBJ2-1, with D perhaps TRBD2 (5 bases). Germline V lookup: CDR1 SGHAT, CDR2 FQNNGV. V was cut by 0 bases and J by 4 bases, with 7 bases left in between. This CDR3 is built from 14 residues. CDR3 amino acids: CASSLEGSYNEQFF. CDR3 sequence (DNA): TGTGCCAGCAGCTTAGAAGGGAGTTACAATGAGCAGTTCTTC.

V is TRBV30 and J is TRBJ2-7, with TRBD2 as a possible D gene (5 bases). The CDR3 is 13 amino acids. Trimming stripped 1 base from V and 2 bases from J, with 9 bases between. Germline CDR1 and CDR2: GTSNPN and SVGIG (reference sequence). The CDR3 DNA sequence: TGTGCCTGGAGTGCATTACTAGCCTACGAGCAGTACTTC. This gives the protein CAWSALLAYEQYF.

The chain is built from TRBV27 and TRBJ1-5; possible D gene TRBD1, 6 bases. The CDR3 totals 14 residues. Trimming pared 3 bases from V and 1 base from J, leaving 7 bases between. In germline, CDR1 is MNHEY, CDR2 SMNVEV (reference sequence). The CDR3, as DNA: TGTGCCAGCAGTTTTCAGGGGAGCAATCAGCCCCAGCATTTT. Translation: CASSFQGSNQPQHF.

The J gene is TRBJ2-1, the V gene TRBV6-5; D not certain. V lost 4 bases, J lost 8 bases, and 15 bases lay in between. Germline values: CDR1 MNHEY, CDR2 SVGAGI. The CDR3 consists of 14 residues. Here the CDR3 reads CASSSFLPRYEQFF. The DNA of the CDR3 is TGTGCCAGCAGTTCGTTTCTACCCCGGTATGAGCAGTTCTTC.

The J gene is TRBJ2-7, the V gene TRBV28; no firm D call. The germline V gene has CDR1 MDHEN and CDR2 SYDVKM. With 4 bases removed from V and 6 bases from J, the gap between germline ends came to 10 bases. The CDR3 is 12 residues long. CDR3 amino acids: CASSSPSTEQYF. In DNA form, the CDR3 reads TGTGCCAGCAGTTCCCCTTCGACCGAGCAGTACTTC.

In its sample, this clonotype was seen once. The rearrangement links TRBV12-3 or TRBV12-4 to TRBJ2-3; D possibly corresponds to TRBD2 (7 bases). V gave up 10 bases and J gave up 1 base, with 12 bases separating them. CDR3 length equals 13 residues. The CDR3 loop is CATREGGTDTQYF. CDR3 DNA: TGTGCCACCAGGGAGGGGGGCACAGATACGCAGTATTTT.

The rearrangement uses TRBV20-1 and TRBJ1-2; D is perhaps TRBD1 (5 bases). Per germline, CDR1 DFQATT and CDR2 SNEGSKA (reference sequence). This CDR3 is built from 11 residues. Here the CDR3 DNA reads TGCAGCGCGGGGACCAGCTATGGCTACACCTTC. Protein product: CSAGTSYGYTF.

CDR3 region: CATSDLGPEAFF. CDR3 coding DNA: TGTGCCACCAGTGATTTGGGGCCTGAAGCTTTCTTT. The chain joins TRBV24-1 to TRBJ1-1; no clear D. Per the germline V gene, CDR1 is KGHDR and CDR2 is SFDVKD. V was clipped by 0 bases and J by 6 bases, with 4 bases between them. The CDR3 extends over 12 amino acids.

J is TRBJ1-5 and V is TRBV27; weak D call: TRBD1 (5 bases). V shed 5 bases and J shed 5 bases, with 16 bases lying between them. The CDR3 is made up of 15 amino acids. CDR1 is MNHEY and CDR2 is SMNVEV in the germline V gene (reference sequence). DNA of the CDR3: TGTGCCAGCAGTCCCTCCCCAGGGCTCGATCAGCCCCAGCATTTT. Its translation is CASSPSPGLDQPQHF.

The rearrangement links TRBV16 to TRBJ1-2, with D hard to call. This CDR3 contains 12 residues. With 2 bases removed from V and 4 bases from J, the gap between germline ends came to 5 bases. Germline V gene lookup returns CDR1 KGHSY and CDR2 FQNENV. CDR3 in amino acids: CASSQDLYGYTF. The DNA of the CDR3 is TGTGCCAGCAGCCAAGACCTCTATGGCTACACCTTC.

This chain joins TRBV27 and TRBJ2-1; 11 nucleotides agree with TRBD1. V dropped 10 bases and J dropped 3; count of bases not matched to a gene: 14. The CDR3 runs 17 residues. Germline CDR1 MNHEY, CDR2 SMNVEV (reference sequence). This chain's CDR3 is CATLIAGGTGGYNEQFF. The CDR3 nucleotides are TGTGCCACCCTAATTGCGGGGGGGACAGGGGGCTACAATGAGCAGTTCTTC.

The CDR3 DNA reads as TGTGCCAGCCGGGGGGTCACCGGGGAGCTGTTTTTT. Translated: CASRGVTGELFF. This chain uses TRBV27 with TRBJ2-2; 7 bases are shared with TRBD2. Per the germline V gene, CDR1 is MNHEY and CDR2 is SMNVEV (reference sequence). CDR3 length: 12 residues. The J segment lost 4 bases and the V segment lost 8 bases, leaving 1 base of the junction unmatched.

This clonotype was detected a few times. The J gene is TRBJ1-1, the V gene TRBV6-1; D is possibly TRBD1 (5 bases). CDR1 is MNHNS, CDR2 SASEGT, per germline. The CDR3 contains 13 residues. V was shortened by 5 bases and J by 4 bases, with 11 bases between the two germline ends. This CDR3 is CASSSRGSTEAFF. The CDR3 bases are TGTGCCAGCAGTTCGAGGGGAAGCACTGAAGCTTTCTTT.

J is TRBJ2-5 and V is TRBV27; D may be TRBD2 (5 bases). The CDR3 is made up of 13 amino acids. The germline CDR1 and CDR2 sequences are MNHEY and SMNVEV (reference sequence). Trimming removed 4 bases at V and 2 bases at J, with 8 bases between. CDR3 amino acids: CASSSWTQETQYF. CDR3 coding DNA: TGTGCCAGCAGTTCGTGGACTCAAGAGACCCAGTACTTC.

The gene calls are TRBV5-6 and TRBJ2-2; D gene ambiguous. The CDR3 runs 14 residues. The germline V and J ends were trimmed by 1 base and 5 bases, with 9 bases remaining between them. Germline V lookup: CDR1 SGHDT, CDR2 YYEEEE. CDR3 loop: CASSLSVPTGELFF. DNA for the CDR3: TGTGCCAGCAGCTTGAGTGTACCGACCGGGGAGCTGTTTTTT.

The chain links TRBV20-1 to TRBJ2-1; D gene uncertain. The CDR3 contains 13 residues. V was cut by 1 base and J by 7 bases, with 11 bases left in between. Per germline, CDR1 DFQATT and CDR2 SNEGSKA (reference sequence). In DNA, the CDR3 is TGCAGTGCTAGAGTGGGCCTGAATAATGAGCAGTTCTTC. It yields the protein CSARVGLNNEQFF.